A single sample is the source of the 21 T cell receptor beta chains below, sequenced in a study of T-cell memory formation after mild COVID-19. Each CDR3 protein gets one entry after TCRdb re-called the 5' RACE reads with MiXCR. Seen here are fewer than 350,000 distinct CDR3 sequences, around 8% observed once, and the top ten hold about 20%. Source material: PBMCs or a T cell subset sorted from them (not recorded which). The source is a man younger than 30 who had mild COVID-19 (a few samples of this study predate the infection). Cell type and time point are not known.

Ten or more counts support this clonotype. This chain connects TRBV9 to TRBJ2-2, with D uncertain. The CDR3 has 19 amino acids. Germline CDR1 is SGDLS and CDR2 is YYNGEE. Between the trimmed V and J ends, which lost 2 bases and 2 bases, there was a span of 22 bases. The CDR3 DNA follows: TGTGCCAGCAGCGTCCAAGTATGGGCCCTAACAGAAAACACCGGGGAGCTGTTTTTT. The encoded protein is CASSVQVWALTENTGELFF. The variable domain in full, completed from reference TRBV9 and TRBJ2-2, reads DSGVTQTPKHLITATGQRVTLRCSPRSGDLSVYWYQQSLDQGLQFLIQYYNGEERAKGNILERFSAQQFPDLHSELNLSSLELGDSALYFCASSVQVWALTENTGELFFGEGSRLTVL.

In this sample, this clonotype turned up a few times. The chain is built from TRBV30 and TRBJ2-1, with no clear D. Germline V lookup: CDR1 GTSNPN, CDR2 SVGIG (reference sequence). The CDR3 has 10 amino acids. V dropped 4 bases and J dropped 5 bases, with 3 bases sitting between them. The CDR3 sequence is CAWIDNEQFF. CDR3 nucleotide sequence: TGTGCCTGGATCGACAATGAGCAGTTCTTC.

This chain joins TRBV6-1 and TRBJ2-7; tentatively, D is TRBD1 (6 bases). This CDR3 is 13 amino acids long. The V end was cut by 11 bases, the J end by 2 bases, with 16 bases between. Germline CDR1 MNHNS, CDR2 SASEGT. The CDR3 is CAPLEGDPYEQYV. CDR3 bases: TGTGCCCCCCTCGAGGGGGACCCCTACGAGCAGTACGTC.

This clonotype turned up a few times. The CDR3 sequence is CASSYDRNTEAFF. The CDR3, as DNA: TGTGCCAGCAGCTATGACAGGAACACTGAAGCTTTCTTT. V is TRBV7-2 and J is TRBJ1-1; a possible D gene is TRBD1 (5 bases). The CDR3 consists of 13 residues. In germline, CDR1 is SGHTA, CDR2 FQGNSA. Trimming cost V 4 bases and J 1 base, with 7 bases left between them. Full variable domain (remainder filled in from reference TRBV7-2 and TRBJ1-1): GAGVSQSPSNKVTEKGKDVELRCDPISGHTALYWYRQSLGQGLEFLIYFQGNSAPDKSGLPSDRFSAERTGGSVSTLTIQRTQQEDSAVYLCASSYDRNTEAFFGQGTRLTVV.

In this sample, this clonotype turned up a few times. This chain links TRBV27 with TRBJ1-2, with 8 bases identical to TRBD1. J was trimmed by 6 bases and V by 5 bases; bases with no gene match: 2. The CDR3 runs 12 residues. CDR1 MNHEY and CDR2 SMNVEV come from the germline V gene (reference sequence). CDR3 in DNA: TGTGCCAGCAGTCAGACAGGGGATGGCTACACCTTC. This encodes CASSQTGDGYTF.

The chain couples TRBV5-1 to TRBJ2-5; no definite D call. The CDR3 consists of 15 residues. Germline CDR1 and CDR2: SGHRS and YFSETQ. Trimming took off 3 bases at V and 5 bases at J, with 17 bases between the two ends. Written as DNA, the CDR3 is TGCGCCAGCAGCTCGGGCCAAAGTGGTTTGGAGACCCAGTACTTC. This translates into CASSSGQSGLETQYF.

The chain carries TRBV7-2 and TRBJ1-3, with 10 bases identical to TRBD1. CDR3 length equals 16 residues. Unmatched junction bases numbered 3, after V lost 1 base and J lost 3 bases. Per germline, CDR1 SGHTA and CDR2 FQGNSA. The CDR3 coding sequence is TGTGCCAGCAGCTTAGGTGGGACAGGGGTTGGAAACACCATATATTTT. It yields the protein CASSLGGTGVGNTIYF.

This clonotype was counted many times. J is TRBJ1-1 and V is TRBV12-3 or TRBV12-4; no clear D gene. The CDR3 is made up of 12 amino acids. The V end lost 3 bases, the J end lost 4 bases, and 6 bases lay between the germline ends. As DNA, the CDR3 is TGTGCCAGCAGTTTTGGGAGCACTGAAGCTTTCTTT. Protein product: CASSFGSTEAFF.

The gene calls are TRBV12-3 or TRBV12-4 and TRBJ2-7, with D perhaps given as TRBD1 or TRBD2 (5 bases each). V lost 4 bases and J lost 3, with 13 bases in between. CDR3 length: 14 amino acids. This chain's CDR3 is CASSSRGTVYEQYF. The CDR3 coding sequence is TGTGCCAGCAGTTCCCGGGGCACTGTCTACGAGCAGTACTTC.

This rearrangement joins TRBV7-2 to TRBJ1-1; perhaps TRBD1 as D (5 bases). The length of the CDR3 is 17 residues. The V end lost 1 base, the J end lost 3 bases, and 18 bases lay between the germline ends. The germline gives CDR1 SGHTA, CDR2 FQGNSA. The CDR3 loop reads CASSLDLGGLFYTEAFF. The CDR3 DNA reads TGTGCCAGCAGCTTAGATCTGGGGGGTCTTTTTTACACTGAAGCTTTCTTT.

The V gene is TRBV4-1, the J gene TRBJ2-7; 7 bases map to TRBD2. Per germline, CDR1 MGHRA and CDR2 YSYEKL. This CDR3 comprises 15 residues. The V segment lost 1 base and the J segment 4 bases; nucleotides outside the gene matches: 7. In DNA form, the CDR3 reads TGCGCCAGCAGCCAAGCGGCTTTAGCGGGTTACGAGCAGTACGTC. This sequence encodes CASSQAALAGYEQYV.

This chain links TRBV18 with TRBJ2-1; 12 bases map to TRBD2. This CDR3 spans 15 amino acids. Germline values: CDR1 KGHSH, CDR2 LQKENI. Unmatched junction bases numbered 3, after V lost 2 bases and J lost 7 bases. In nucleotides, the CDR3 is TGTGCCAGCTCACCAGGGACTAGCGGGCGGAATGAGCAGTTCTTC. Residues: CASSPGTSGRNEQFF.

This clonotype was seen a handful of times. The chain recombines TRBV5-1 with TRBJ1-2; 7 bases align to TRBD1. The CDR3 is made up of 16 amino acids. With 0 bases clipped from V and 0 bases from J, the junction kept 5 bases outside the gene matches. Germline V CDR1 and CDR2: SGHRS, YFSETQ. CDR3 region: CASSLEAGQPNYGYTF. In DNA form, the CDR3 reads TGCGCCAGCAGCTTGGAGGCGGGACAGCCTAACTATGGCTACACCTTC.

The chain's CDR3 is CASSLGGTAGSSSGYTF. The CDR3 DNA follows: TGTGCCAGCAGCTTAGGAGGGACGGCAGGTTCGTCCTCTGGCTACACCTTC. The chain is built from TRBV7-9 and TRBJ1-2; the D gene is possibly TRBD1 (5 bases). CDR1 and CDR2 (germline): SEHNR, FQNEAQ (reference sequence). The CDR3 runs 17 residues. Trimming shortened V by 1 base and J by 7 bases, and 22 bases separated the two germline ends.

The J gene is TRBJ1-5, the V gene TRBV4-1; a possible D gene is TRBD1 (6 bases). Germline values: CDR1 MGHRA, CDR2 YSYEKL. Trimming removed 1 base from V and 7 bases from J, with 14 bases in between. This CDR3 has 15 amino acids. The CDR3 loop is CASSQVGGLGQPQHF. Written as DNA, the CDR3 is TGCGCCAGCAGCCAAGTGGGGGGGCTGGGACAGCCCCAGCATTTT.

This clonotype was seen more than once but under ten times. J is TRBJ1-4 and V is TRBV15; the D is unclear. From germline, CDR1 is LNHNV and CDR2 YYDKDF (reference sequence). Trimming removed 4 bases at V and 0 bases at J, with 27 bases between. This CDR3 is 21 amino acids long. The CDR3 loop reads CATSNTRSQPTAPTTNEKLFF. For the CDR3, the DNA is TGTGCCACCAGCAACACACGTTCTCAACCGACGGCCCCGACAACTAATGAAAAACTGTTTTTT.

This clonotype was counted ten times or more. The chain is built from TRBV14 and TRBJ2-2, with 8 nucleotides matching TRBD1. In germline, CDR1 is SGHDN, CDR2 FVKESK. This CDR3 has 14 amino acids. After removal of 3 bases from V and 7 bases from J, the junction contained 4 bases not matched to a gene. The CDR3 loop is CASSHRGHDGELFF. DNA of the CDR3: TGTGCCAGCAGCCACAGGGGGCATGACGGGGAGCTGTTTTTT.

This chain connects TRBV5-1 to TRBJ2-3, with D unclear. Per the germline V gene, CDR1 is SGHRS and CDR2 is YFSETQ. Trimming left V 0 bases short and J 2 bases short, with 7 bases between. This CDR3 has 14 amino acids. This CDR3 reads CASSLEVPTDTQYF. The CDR3 DNA is TGCGCCAGCAGCTTGGAAGTGCCCACAGATACGCAGTATTTT.

This chain joins TRBV5-4 and TRBJ1-2, with no clear D. The V gene lost 3 bases and the J gene lost 7 bases, with 13 bases spanning the gap. CDR1 and CDR2 (germline): SGHNT, YYREEE (reference sequence). CDR3 length equals 13 residues. In DNA, the CDR3 is TGTGCCAGCAGCTGGCCCGGGTGGGGTGGCTACACCTTC. Translating gives CASSWPGWGGYTF.

This clonotype has a count of ten or more. J is TRBJ1-4 and V is TRBV9; no definite D call. This CDR3 spans 16 amino acids. The germline gives CDR1 SGDLS, CDR2 YYNGEE. V dropped 2 bases and J dropped 4 bases, with 15 bases sitting between them. CDR3 DNA sequence: TGTGCCAGCAGCGTTGGTTATAGCAGTTATAATGAAAAACTGTTTTTT. This sequence encodes CASSVGYSSYNEKLFF.

The CDR3, as DNA: TGTGCCAGCGTAACGCAGTATAATTCACCCCTCCACTTT. This gives the protein CASVTQYNSPLHF. The chain couples TRBV6-6 to TRBJ1-6; D gene uncertain. The ends were cut back, 8 bases at V and 4 bases at J, with 9 bases in the middle. Looked up from germline, CDR1 is MNHNY and CDR2 is SVGAGI (reference sequence). There are 13 residues in the CDR3.